The rows below give T cell receptor beta chains drawn from one sample of a study of blood T cell repertoires in COVID-19. The data were produced by immunoSEQ multiplex PCR, yet TCRdb's version contains in-frame clones alone and is incomplete. The sample lists about 80,000 clones, around 78% seen once, with 36% in the top ten. Sequenced sample: peripheral blood. These receptors were collected from a man aged 60 to 69 with COVID-19, enrolled during active disease. Each CDR3 is given with its conserved first and last residue. D genes are given only for firm matches. Only part of the rows carry a size: once, few, many, or a class if the clone is expanded.

clone_size,j_call,cdr3_length,v_call,d_call,cdr3_nt,cdr3_aa
-,TRBJ1-1,14,TRBV5-6,-,TGTGCCAGCAGTCTAGACAGGAGGTTTACTGAAGCTTTCTTT,CASSLDRRFTEAFF
-,TRBJ2-5,19,TRBV5-8,TRBD1,TGTGCCAGCAGCCGTCACAGGGGAGAAAACCTCAAACTCCAAGAGACCCAGTACTTC,CASSRHRGENLKLQETQYF
-,TRBJ1-4,15,TRBV6-1,-,TGTGCCAGCAGTGAAGTTGGCAGCGAGAATGAAAAACTGTTTTTT,CASSEVGSENEKLFF
-,TRBJ2-1,14,TRBV3-1/TRBV3-2,-,TGTGCCAGCAGCCAAGAGCTGAGTTCCAATGAGCAGTTCTTC,CASSQELSSNEQFF
-,TRBJ2-2,16,TRBV5-1,-,TGCGCCAGCAGCACGGACATCAAGGCGAACACCGGGGAGCTGTTTTTT,CASSTDIKANTGELFF
-,TRBJ2-5,13,TRBV19,TRBD2,TGTGCCAGTAATGGCCGGGGGGGGGAGACCCAGTACTTC,CASNGRGGETQYF
-,TRBJ1-6,14,TRBV14,-,TGTGCCAGCAGCCAAGATAGGGGAAATTCACCCCTCCACTTT,CASSQDRGNSPLHF
-,TRBJ1-5,14,TRBV6-1,TRBD1,TGTGCCAGCAGTGAGACAGGGGGCCTTCAGCCCCAGCATTTT,CASSETGGLQPQHF
-,TRBJ2-3,16,TRBV5-5,-,TGTCCCAGCAGCTTGGGCGGGGGCGGGCGGGCCCTCCCTGGGTATTTT,CPSSLGGGGRALPGYF
few,TRBJ2-2,13,TRBV5-6,-,TGTGCCAGCAGCCCGGGGGGCTCGAGGGAGCTGTTTTTT,CASSPGGSRELFF
-,TRBJ1-1,12,TRBV15,-,TGTGCCACCAGCAGAGCGGGCACTGAAGCTTTCTTT,CATSRAGTEAFF
-,TRBJ2-7,14,TRBV10-3,TRBD2,TGTGCCATCAGTGGTAGCGGGAGCTCCTACGAGCAGTACTTC,CAISGSGSSYEQYF
-,TRBJ2-3,13,TRBV12-3/TRBV12-4,-,TGTGCCAGCAGTTTCGAGTACACAGATACGCAGTATTTT,CASSFEYTDTQYF
-,TRBJ2-3,15,TRBV20-1,TRBD2,TGCAGTGCTAGTCTACTAGCGGGAGACCCAGATACGCAGTATTTT,CSASLLAGDPDTQYF
-,TRBJ2-7,16,TRBV19,-,TGTGCCAGTAGTATAGTCGGGGTAGCGGCAACCTACGAGCAGTACTTC,CASSIVGVAATYEQYF
-,TRBJ2-7,15,TRBV19,-,TGTGCCAGTAGCCCGCCAGGAGGGGGCACGCACGAGCAGTACTTC,CASSPPGGGTHEQYF